What follows are 26 T cell receptor beta chains derived from one specimen sequenced in a study of T-cell memory formation after mild COVID-19. TCRdb redid the calling of the 5' RACE reads with MiXCR, one entry per CDR3 protein. The sample carries 55,000 to 75,000 distinct CDR3 sequences, 25% to 30% recorded once. The material sequenced was PBMCs or a T cell subset sorted from them (not recorded which). The receptors stem from a man between 18 and 35 years old who had mild COVID-19 (a few samples of this study predate the infection). Cell type and time point are not known.

The table lists this clonotype with a few counts. Compared with germline, one end of the junction differs, possibly owing to a read error. This chain uses TRBV7-2 with TRBJ2-5, with TRBD1 matching 7 bases. The CDR3 runs to 11 residues. Germline values: CDR1 SGHTA, CDR2 FQGNSA. The CDR3 nucleotides read TGTGCCAGCAGCTGGAAGGACAGGCCCATCTTC. Translated: CASSWKDRPIF.

The CDR3: CASRHLAGGLGEQFF. DNA of the CDR3: TGTGCCAGCAGGCATCTAGCGGGGGGCCTCGGTGAGCAGTTCTTC. V gene TRBV6-2 or TRBV6-3 combines with J gene TRBJ2-1, with 11 bases aligning to TRBD2. The V and J ends lost 6 bases and 9 bases, in that order; junction bases with no gene match: 10. This CDR3 is 15 amino acids long. Germline loops: CDR1 MNHEY, CDR2 SVGEGT.

This clonotype was observed at least ten times. The V call is TRBV7-3, the J call TRBJ2-3; D is unresolved. The germline V gene has CDR1 SGHTA and CDR2 FQGTGA. This CDR3 has 13 residues. Trimming removed 4 bases from V and 0 bases from J, with 5 bases in between. The CDR3 bases are TGTGCCAGCAGCTCCCCCAGCACAGATACGCAGTATTTT. Protein product: CASSSPSTDTQYF.

The chain carries TRBV12-5 and TRBJ2-2; D is perhaps TRBD2 (6 bases). Trimming shortened V by 3 bases and J by 0 bases, and 17 bases separated the two germline ends. CDR3 size: 18 residues. Looked up from germline, CDR1 is LGHNT and CDR2 is FRNRAP. CDR3 sequence: CASGFILRDTTNTGELFF. CDR3 nucleotides: TGTGCTAGTGGTTTTATTTTGCGGGATACTACGAACACCGGGGAGCTGTTTTTT.

This clonotype was counted a few times. The chain couples TRBV6-6 to TRBJ2-3; 10 nucleotides align to TRBD1. The CDR3 covers 15 residues. Germline CDR1 reads MNHNY; CDR2 reads SVGAGI (reference sequence). V shed 0 bases, J shed 4 bases, and the junction held 1 base outside the gene matches. This chain's CDR3 is CASSYSGTGADTQYF. As DNA, the CDR3 is TGTGCCAGCAGTTACTCGGGGACAGGGGCAGATACGCAGTATTTT.

The chain recombines TRBV9 with TRBJ2-2; possibly TRBD2 for D (6 bases). V lost 3 bases and J lost 6, with 21 bases in between. This CDR3 has 17 amino acids. Looked up from germline, CDR1 is SGDLS and CDR2 is YYNGEE. Written as DNA, the CDR3 is TGTGCCAGCAGCGCCCCTTCGAGGGAGGTTGATCCCGGGGAGCTGTTTTTT. It is translated as CASSAPSREVDPGELFF.

This clonotype has just a few counts. The genes are TRBV6-5 and TRBJ2-1; 7 positions agree with TRBD1. The CDR3 is 15 residues long. Germline CDR1 is MNHEY and CDR2 is SVGAGI. Trimming cost V 6 bases and J 2 bases; bases outside gene matches: 7. As DNA, the CDR3 is TGTGCCAGCAGCCCAGACAGGGAAACCTACAATGAGCAGTTCTTC. As protein: CASSPDRETYNEQFF.

The rearrangement links TRBV28 to TRBJ2-4; D unclear. The germline V gene has CDR1 MDHEN and CDR2 SYDVKM. V was shortened by 3 bases and J by 0 bases, with 15 bases between the two germline ends. This CDR3 spans 17 amino acids. CDR3 nucleotides: TGTGCCAGCAGTTTTCCCCCGAGTGGGATAGCCAAAAACATTCAGTACTTC. Translation gives CASSFPPSGIAKNIQYF. Variable domain in full (rest from reference TRBV28 and TRBJ2-4): DVKVTQSSRYLVKRTGEKVFLECVQDMDHENMFWYRQDPGLGLRLIYFSYDVKMKEKGDIPEGYSVSREKKERFSLILESASTNQTSMYLCASSFPPSGIAKNIQYFGAGTRLSVL.

This clonotype was found many times. The CDR3 DNA follows: TGCGCCAGCAGGCCCCCCGTTAGCGGGGGAAGCTCCTACAATGAGCAGTTCTTC. Its translation is CASRPPVSGGSSYNEQFF. The chain links TRBV5-1 to TRBJ2-1; 9 bases are a match to TRBD2. The V and J ends lost 5 bases and 0 bases, in that order; junction bases with no gene match: 12. The CDR3 contains 18 residues. In germline, CDR1 is SGHRS, CDR2 YFSETQ.

CDR3 loop: CASSSRTDGYTF. The DNA for the CDR3 is TGTGCCAGCAGCTCCCGGACAGATGGCTACACCTTC. The gene calls are TRBV7-6 and TRBJ1-2; TRBD1 might be the D (6 bases). This CDR3 has 12 residues. The germline gives CDR1 SGHVS, CDR2 FNYEAQ. Trimming cost V 4 bases and J 6 bases, with 9 bases left between them.

This clonotype was counted between two and nine times. This chain links TRBV15 with TRBJ1-2; 7 bases line up with TRBD1. This CDR3 is built from 14 residues. J was trimmed by 4 bases and V by 4 bases; bases with no gene match: 6. Germline CDR1 and CDR2: LNHNV and YYDKDF (reference sequence). CDR3 loop: CATSTDGTAYGYTF. CDR3 nucleotides: TGTGCCACCAGCACTGACGGGACAGCCTATGGCTACACCTTC.

The CDR3 nucleotides read TGTGCCAGCAGTTACCTAGCGGATAGCACAGATACGCAGTATTTT. Translation: CASSYLADSTDTQYF. The chain couples TRBV6-5 to TRBJ2-3, with 7 bases that match TRBD2. V dropped 2 bases and J dropped 0; count of bases not matched to a gene: 2. CDR1 and CDR2 from the germline V gene are MNHEY and SVGAGI. The CDR3 contains 15 residues.

V is TRBV6-5 and J is TRBJ1-2; D remains ambiguous. V lost 0 bases and J lost 4, with 9 bases in between. This CDR3 has 14 amino acids. The germline V gene encodes CDR1 MNHEY and CDR2 SVGAGI. CDR3 amino acids: CASSYSKDFYGYTF. The CDR3, as DNA: TGTGCCAGCAGTTACTCGAAGGACTTCTATGGCTACACCTTC.

There are a few counts of this clonotype. The chain links TRBV6-5 to TRBJ1-2; D ambiguous. Germline assignment: CDR1 MNHEY and CDR2 SVGAGI. V was cut by 2 bases and J by 0 bases, with 10 bases left in between. This CDR3 is 15 amino acids long. The CDR3 DNA reads TGTGCCAGCAGTTACCGGGCAGCCTCTAACTATGGCTACACCTTC. Protein: CASSYRAASNYGYTF.

CDR3 coding DNA: TGTGCCAGCAGCTCCGGGGCAGGGTTTACAGATACGCAGTATTTT. It yields the protein CASSSGAGFTDTQYF. The chain combines TRBV7-9 with TRBJ2-3; the D gene could be TRBD1 or TRBD2 (5 bases each). The CDR3 contains 15 residues. Trimming shortened V by 4 bases and J by 3 bases, and 14 bases separated the two germline ends. Looked up from germline, CDR1 is SEHNR and CDR2 is FQNEAQ (reference sequence).

The rearrangement uses TRBV6-5 and TRBJ1-1; D call uncertain. This CDR3 is 11 amino acids long. V lost 4 bases, J lost 3 bases, and 3 bases lay in between. Germline assignment: CDR1 MNHEY and CDR2 SVGAGI. CDR3 protein: CASSSYTEAFF. The CDR3 DNA follows: TGTGCCAGCAGTTCTTACACTGAAGCTTTCTTT.

This clonotype was detected a few times. The rearrangement joins TRBV12-3 or TRBV12-4 to TRBJ2-1, with 8 bases that match TRBD1. The CDR3 spans 13 residues. J gave up 9 bases and V 4 bases, and 5 bases lay outside the gene matches. CDR3 amino acids: CASSWTGFGEQFF. Written as DNA, the CDR3 is TGTGCCAGCAGTTGGACAGGGTTTGGTGAGCAGTTCTTC.

This clonotype was counted between two and nine times. This chain uses TRBV7-9 with TRBJ2-4; D perhaps matches TRBD2 (6 bases). Trimming removed 5 bases from V and 0 bases from J, with 14 bases in between. The germline CDR1 and CDR2 sequences are SEHNR and FQNEAQ (reference sequence). The CDR3 runs to 16 residues. DNA of the CDR3: TGTGCCAGCAGCCACCCCGGGGGTCTAGCCAAAAACATTCAGTACTTC. This codes for CASSHPGGLAKNIQYF.

V gene TRBV4-3 combines with J gene TRBJ1-1, with D possibly matching TRBD1 (5 bases). V lost 1 base to trimming and J lost 3 bases, with 21 bases between them. The V gene's germline CDR1 is LGHNA and CDR2 YSLEER. This CDR3 has 18 amino acids. This CDR3 is CASSQAYLGDELDTEAFF. The CDR3 coding sequence is TGCGCCAGCAGCCAAGCCTACCTGGGGGACGAATTGGACACTGAAGCTTTCTTT.

The chain carries TRBV6-5 and TRBJ2-1, with 10 bases that match TRBD1. CDR3 length: 16 amino acids. V trimming: 2 bases; J trimming: 3 bases; junction bases outside the gene matches: 4. Germline CDR1 and CDR2: MNHEY and SVGAGI. CDR3: CASSYETGGFYNEQFF. The CDR3 DNA reads TGTGCCAGCAGTTACGAGACAGGGGGCTTCTACAATGAGCAGTTCTTC.

The chain carries TRBV7-2 and TRBJ2-2; TRBD1 is a possible D gene (6 bases). V was cut by 3 bases and J by 1 base, with 15 bases left in between. This CDR3 contains 17 residues. Germline V gene data show CDR1 as SGHTA and CDR2 as FQGNSA. In nucleotides, the CDR3 is TGTGCCAGCAGCTTTCCCACCAAGGGACAGAACACCGGGGAGCTGTTTTTT. This encodes CASSFPTKGQNTGELFF.

The chain employs TRBV3-1 and TRBJ1-6; the D is unclear. This CDR3 comprises 14 residues. The V gene's germline CDR1 is LGHDT and CDR2 YNNKEL (reference sequence). The V end was cut by 5 bases, the J end by 6 bases, with 11 bases between. The CDR3 coding sequence is TGTGCCAGCAGCGGTCAACTGGGTAATTCACCCCTCCACTTT. Protein: CASSGQLGNSPLHF.

J is TRBJ2-3 and V is TRBV6-1; 10 nucleotides align to TRBD2. The CDR3 is 16 amino acids. With 7 bases clipped from V and 2 bases from J, the junction kept 9 bases outside the gene matches. Germline V gene sequence: CDR1 MNHNS, CDR2 SASEGT. CDR3 loop: CASTGTSVLLTDTQYF. CDR3 nucleotides: TGTGCCAGCACCGGGACTAGCGTTTTACTCACAGATACGCAGTATTTT.

This chain links TRBV7-3 with TRBJ2-3; D perhaps matches TRBD1 (5 bases). The CDR3 contains 13 residues. The V gene lost 4 bases and the J gene lost 11 bases, with 16 bases spanning the gap. CDR1 is SGHTA and CDR2 is FQGTGA in the germline V gene. The CDR3 nucleotides read TGTGCCAGCAGCTCCCCTCCCCAAGGGGAGCAGTATTTT. Amino acids: CASSSPPQGEQYF.

V gene TRBV7-9 combines with J gene TRBJ2-2; D is ambiguous. Trimming took 4 bases from V and 1 from J, leaving 10 bases between them. The CDR3 is 15 residues long. Germline V CDR1 and CDR2: SEHNR, FQNEAQ (reference sequence). The CDR3 DNA sequence: TGTGCCAGCAGCTGGGCATTCAAGAACACCGGGGAGCTGTTTTTT. Translating it yields CASSWAFKNTGELFF.

Here the CDR3 reads CASILQDTGELFF. CDR3 nucleotides: TGTGCCAGCATTCTACAGGACACCGGGGAGCTGTTTTTT. V is TRBV6-5 and J is TRBJ2-2; tentative D call: TRBD1 (5 bases). V was pared by 7 bases and J by 3 bases, with 9 bases between. The CDR3 contains 13 residues. Germline lookup yields CDR1 MNHEY and CDR2 SVGAGI.